Only one count was recorded for the clone carrying this T cell receptor (beta chain). The CDR3 extends over 17 amino acids. The junction had 17 bases not matched to a gene; V was cut back by 6 bases and J by 6 bases. Germline CDR1 and CDR2: SGHNT and YYREEE (reference sequence). The source of the sample is a study of T cells in localized non-small cell lung cancer. Clones were sequenced by immunoSEQ multiplex PCR, and TCRdb holds only the in-frame ones, with some missing. In the table there are some 30,000 clones, approximately 89% of which are singletons. This sample comprised peripheral blood mononuclear cells, obtained before any cancer treatment. The TCR was taken from a female donor of 60 years or more with stage II lung adenocarcinoma. The rearrangement links TRBV5-4 to TRBJ2-1; 8 nucleotides agree with TRBD2. The CDR3 spells CASTEPSTGTRINEQFF. The CDR3 DNA reads TGTGCCAGCACCGAGCCTTCAACCGGGACTAGGATCAATGAGCAGTTCTTC.